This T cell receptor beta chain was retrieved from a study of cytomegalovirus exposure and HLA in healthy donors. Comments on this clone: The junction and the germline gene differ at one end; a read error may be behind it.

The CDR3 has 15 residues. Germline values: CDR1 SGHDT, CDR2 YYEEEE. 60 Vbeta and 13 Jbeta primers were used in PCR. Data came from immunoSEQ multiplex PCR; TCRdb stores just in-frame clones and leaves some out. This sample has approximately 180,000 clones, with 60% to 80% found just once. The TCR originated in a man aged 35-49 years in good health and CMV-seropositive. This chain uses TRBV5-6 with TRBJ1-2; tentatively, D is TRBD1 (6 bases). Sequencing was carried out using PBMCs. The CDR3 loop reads CAGSLFWAGEHGYTF. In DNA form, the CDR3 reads TGTGCCGGCAGCTTGTTCTGGGCAGGGGAGCATGGCTACACCTTC.